Listed below are T cell receptor beta chains from one sample, sequenced in a study of blood T cells in healthy people across ages. From the 5' RACE reads, TCRdb called clonotypes with MiXCR, one entry per CDR3 protein. Among 1.5 million to 2 million distinct CDR3 sequences listed, just under 50% were seen once. Specimen: blood. Source of these receptors: a middle-aged woman in good health. Each CDR3 is given with its conserved first and last residue. A D gene is named only where the DNA matches it firmly. Some rows have no size entry. The others give once, few or many, or a class for an expanded clone.

clone_size	d_call	v_call	j_call	cdr3_aa	cdr3_nt
-	TRBD1	TRBV29-1	TRBJ2-7	CSVGARGNSYEQYF	TGCAGCGTTGGGGCCAGGGGGAATTCCTACGAGCAGTACTTC
-	-	TRBV5-6	TRBJ2-7	CASSTPSGLKDEQYF	TGTGCCAGCAGCACACCGTCGGGGCTCAAGGACGAGCAGTACTTC
-	-	TRBV7-8	TRBJ2-7	CASSLYGQNLYEQYF	TGTGCCAGCAGCTTATACGGACAGAATCTCTACGAGCAGTACTTC
-	TRBD1	TRBV7-2	TRBJ1-2	CASSFFQGVGYGYTF	TGTGCCAGCAGCTTCTTTCAGGGGGTTGGATATGGCTACACCTTC
-	-	TRBV12-3/TRBV12-4	TRBJ2-5	CASSPVTGRGETQYF	TGTGCCAGCAGTCCGGTGACAGGGAGGGGGGAGACCCAGTACTTC
-	-	TRBV3-1	TRBJ2-7	CAGSPPSGPSLREQYF	TGTGCCGGCAGCCCCCCTTCGGGGCCATCCTTACGCGAGCAGTACTTC
once	-	TRBV5-6	TRBJ1-2	CASSDYEGYTF	TGTGCCAGCAGCGACTATGAGGGCTACACCTTC
few	-	TRBV5-1	TRBJ2-5	CASKMAGEETQYF	TGCGCCAGCAAAATGGCAGGGGAAGAGACCCAGTACTTC
-	TRBD2	TRBV7-9	TRBJ2-1	CASSLLGRVFNEQFF	TGTGCCAGCAGCTTACTTGGGAGGGTTTTTAATGAGCAGTTCTTC
few	-	TRBV7-2	TRBJ1-2	CASSLEGRFYGYTF	TGTGCCAGCAGCTTAGAGGGCAGATTTTATGGCTACACCTTC
-	TRBD2	TRBV10-2	TRBJ2-7	CASSDLSGGAPYEQYF	TGCGCCAGCAGTGACCTGAGCGGGGGGGCCCCCTACGAGCAGTACTTC
-	-	TRBV28	TRBJ2-1	CASSLTGMWNEQFF	TGTGCCAGCAGTTTAACCGGTATGTGGAATGAGCAGTTCTTC
few	TRBD1	TRBV7-2	TRBJ2-7	CASSLVWTGGGEQYF	TGTGCCAGCAGCTTAGTCTGGACAGGGGGTGGCGAGCAGTACTTC
-	TRBD1	TRBV7-9	TRBJ1-5	CASSPAGTGVDQPQHF	TGTGCCAGCAGTCCTGCTGGGACAGGGGTAGATCAGCCCCAGCATTTT
-	TRBD1	TRBV7-9	TRBJ2-5	CASSFIGQGGTQYF	TGTGCCAGCAGCTTCATCGGACAGGGCGGGACCCAGTACTTC
few	TRBD2	TRBV4-1	TRBJ2-5	CASSHAFGRGKETQYF	TGCGCCAGCAGCCATGCCTTTGGGAGGGGAAAAGAGACCCAGTACTTC
-	-	TRBV28	TRBJ2-5	CASSSALSYQETQYF	TGTGCCAGCAGTTCGGCCTTATCATACCAAGAGACCCAGTACTTC
-	-	TRBV7-2	TRBJ2-1	CASSPRVLGDSYNEQFF	TGTGCCAGCAGCCCTCGTGTCTTAGGGGACTCCTACAATGAGCAGTTCTTC
few	TRBD1	TRBV29-1	TRBJ1-2	CSVEDQTGNYGYTF	TGCAGCGTTGAAGACCAGACAGGGAACTATGGCTACACCTTC
few	-	TRBV12-3/TRBV12-4	TRBJ2-3	CASSLLAHSISTDTQYF	TGTGCCAGCAGTTTACTCGCCCACTCCATCAGCACAGATACGCAGTATTTT
-	-	TRBV11-2	TRBJ2-7	CASSLGAYPTYEQYF	TGTGCCAGCAGCTTAGGGGCCTATCCTACCTACGAGCAGTACTTC
-	TRBD1	TRBV28	TRBJ2-5	CASSSGGTETQYF	TGTGCCAGCAGTTCAGGGGGTACGGAGACCCAGTACTTC
-	-	TRBV7-8	TRBJ1-5	CASSLTAYREPQHF	TGTGCCAGCAGCTTAACAGCGTACAGAGAGCCCCAGCATTTT
few	-	TRBV7-2	TRBJ2-3	CASSLARAGTDTQYF	TGTGCCAGCAGCTTAGCGCGGGCAGGGACAGATACGCAGTATTTT
-	-	TRBV11-2	TRBJ2-5	CASSFWEYQEAQYF	TGTGCCAGCAGCTTTTGGGAGTACCAAGAGGCCCAGTACTTC
few	-	TRBV5-6	TRBJ1-6	CASSRRRGASNSPLHF	TGTGCCAGCAGCCGCCGCCGGGGCGCTTCTAATTCACCCCTCCACTTT
-	TRBD1	TRBV20-1	TRBJ2-5	CSARLGQGANEQYF	TGCAGTGCTAGACTAGGACAGGGGGCCAATGAGCAGTACTTC
-	-	TRBV6-2/TRBV6-3	TRBJ2-4	CASTGRATGIQYF	TGTGCCAGCACAGGACGGGCTACAGGCATTCAGTACTTC
many	-	TRBV5-1	TRBJ2-3	CASTLGTDTQYF	TGCGCCAGCACCCTGGGTACAGATACGCAGTATTTT
-	TRBD2	TRBV7-2	TRBJ2-7	CASSSLAGYSYEQYF	TGTGCCAGCAGCTCCCTAGCGGGGTACTCCTACGAGCAGTACTTC